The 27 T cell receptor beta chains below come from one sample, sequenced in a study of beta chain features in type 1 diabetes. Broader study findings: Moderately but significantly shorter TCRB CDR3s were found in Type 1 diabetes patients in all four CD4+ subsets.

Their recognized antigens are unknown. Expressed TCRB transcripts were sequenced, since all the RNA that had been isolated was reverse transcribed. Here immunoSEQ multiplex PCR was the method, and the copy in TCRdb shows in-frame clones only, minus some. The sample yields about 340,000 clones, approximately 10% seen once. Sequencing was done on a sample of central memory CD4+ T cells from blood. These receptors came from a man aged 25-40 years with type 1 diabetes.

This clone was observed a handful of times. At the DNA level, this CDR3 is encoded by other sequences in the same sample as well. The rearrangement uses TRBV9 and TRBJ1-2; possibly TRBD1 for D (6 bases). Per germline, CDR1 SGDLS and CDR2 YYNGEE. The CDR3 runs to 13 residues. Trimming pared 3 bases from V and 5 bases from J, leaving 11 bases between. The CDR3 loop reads CASSATGTYGYTF. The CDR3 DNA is TGTGCCAGCAGCGCCACAGGGACTTATGGCTACACCTTC.

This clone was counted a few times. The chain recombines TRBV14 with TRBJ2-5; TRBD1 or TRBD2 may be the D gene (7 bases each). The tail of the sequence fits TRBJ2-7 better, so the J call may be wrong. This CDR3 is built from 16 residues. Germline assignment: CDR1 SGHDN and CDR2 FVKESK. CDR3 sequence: CASSQGGTVSSYEQYF. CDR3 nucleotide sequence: TGTGCCAGCAGCCAGGGAGGGACAGTCTCCTCCTACGAGCAGTACTTC.

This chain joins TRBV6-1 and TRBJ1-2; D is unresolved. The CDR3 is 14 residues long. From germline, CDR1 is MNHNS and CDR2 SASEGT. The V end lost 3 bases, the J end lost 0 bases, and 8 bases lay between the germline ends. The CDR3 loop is CASSDGVANYGYTF. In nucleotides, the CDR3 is TGTGCCAGCAGTGATGGGGTAGCTAACTATGGCTACACCTTC.

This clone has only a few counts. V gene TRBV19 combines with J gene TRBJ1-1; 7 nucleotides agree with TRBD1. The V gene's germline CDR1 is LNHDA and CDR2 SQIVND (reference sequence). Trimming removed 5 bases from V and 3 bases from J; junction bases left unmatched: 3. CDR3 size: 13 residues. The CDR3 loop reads CASSQDRDTEAFF. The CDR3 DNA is TGTGCCAGTAGTCAAGACAGGGACACTGAAGCTTTCTTT. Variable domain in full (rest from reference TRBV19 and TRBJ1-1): DGGITQSPKYLFRKEGQNVTLSCEQNLNHDAMYWYRQDPGQGLRLIYYSQIVNDFQKGDIAEGYSVSREKKESFPLTVTSAQKNPTAFYLCASSQDRDTEAFFGQGTRLTVV.

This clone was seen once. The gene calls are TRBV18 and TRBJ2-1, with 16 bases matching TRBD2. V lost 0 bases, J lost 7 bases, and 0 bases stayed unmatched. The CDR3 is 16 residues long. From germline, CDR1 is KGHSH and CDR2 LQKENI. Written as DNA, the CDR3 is TGTGCCAGCTCACCACCGGGACTAGCGGGGGGGAATGAGCAGTTCTTC. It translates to CASSPPGLAGGNEQFF. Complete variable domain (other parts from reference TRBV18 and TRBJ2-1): NAGVMQNPRHLVRRRGQEARLRCSPMKGHSHVYWYRQLPEEGLKFMVYLQKENIIDESGMPKERFSAEFPKEGPSILRIQQVVRGDSAAYFCASSPPGLAGGNEQFFGPGTRLTVL.

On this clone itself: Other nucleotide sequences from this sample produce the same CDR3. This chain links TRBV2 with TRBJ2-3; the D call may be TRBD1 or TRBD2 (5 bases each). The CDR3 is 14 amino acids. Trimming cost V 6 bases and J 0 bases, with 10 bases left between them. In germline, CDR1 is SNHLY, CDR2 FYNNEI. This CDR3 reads CASRRGPSTDTQYF. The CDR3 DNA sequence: TGTGCCAGCAGGAGGGGCCCTAGCACAGATACGCAGTATTTT.

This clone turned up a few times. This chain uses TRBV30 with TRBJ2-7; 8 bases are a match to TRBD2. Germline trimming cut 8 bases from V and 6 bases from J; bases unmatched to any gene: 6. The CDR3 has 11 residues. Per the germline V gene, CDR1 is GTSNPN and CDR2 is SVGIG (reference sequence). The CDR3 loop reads CAATGGREQYF. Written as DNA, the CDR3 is TGTGCCGCAACGGGGGGGCGCGAGCAGTACTTC.

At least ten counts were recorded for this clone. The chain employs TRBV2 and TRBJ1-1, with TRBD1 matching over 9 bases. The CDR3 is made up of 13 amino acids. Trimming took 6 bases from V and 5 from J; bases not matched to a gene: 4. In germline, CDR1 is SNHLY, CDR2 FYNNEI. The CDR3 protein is CASSPTGGTEAFF. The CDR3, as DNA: TGTGCCAGCAGCCCGACAGGGGGAACTGAAGCTTTCTTT.

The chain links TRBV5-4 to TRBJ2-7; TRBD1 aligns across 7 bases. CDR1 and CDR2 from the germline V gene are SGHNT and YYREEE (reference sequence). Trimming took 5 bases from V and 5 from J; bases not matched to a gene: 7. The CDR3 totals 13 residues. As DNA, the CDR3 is TGTGCCAGCAGGTCGACAGGGAACGACGAGCAGTACTTC. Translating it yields CASRSTGNDEQYF.

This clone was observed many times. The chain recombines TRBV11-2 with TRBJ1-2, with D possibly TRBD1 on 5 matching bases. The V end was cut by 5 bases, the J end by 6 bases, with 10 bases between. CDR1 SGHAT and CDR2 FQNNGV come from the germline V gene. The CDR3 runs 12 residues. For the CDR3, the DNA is TGTGCCAGCAGCAGGGGAACTCATGGCTACACCTTC. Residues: CASSRGTHGYTF.

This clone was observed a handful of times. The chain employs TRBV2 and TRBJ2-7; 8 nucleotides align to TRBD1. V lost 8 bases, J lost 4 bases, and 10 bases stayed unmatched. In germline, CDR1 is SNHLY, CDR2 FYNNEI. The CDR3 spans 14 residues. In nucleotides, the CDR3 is TGTGCCAGCCGCTTAGGGGACAGGATTTACGAGCAGTACTTC. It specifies CASRLGDRIYEQYF.

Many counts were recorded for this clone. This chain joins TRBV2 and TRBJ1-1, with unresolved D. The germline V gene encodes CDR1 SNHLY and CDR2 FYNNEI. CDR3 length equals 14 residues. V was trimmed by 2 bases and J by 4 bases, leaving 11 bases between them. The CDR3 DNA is TGTGCCAGCAGTGAATACGGCAGACTCACTGAAGCTTTCTTT. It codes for CASSEYGRLTEAFF.

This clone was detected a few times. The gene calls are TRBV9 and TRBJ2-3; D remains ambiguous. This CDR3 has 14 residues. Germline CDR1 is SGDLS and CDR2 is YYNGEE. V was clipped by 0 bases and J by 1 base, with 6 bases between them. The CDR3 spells CASSVDPGTDTQYF. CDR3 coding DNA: TGTGCCAGCAGCGTAGATCCAGGCACAGATACGCAGTATTTT.

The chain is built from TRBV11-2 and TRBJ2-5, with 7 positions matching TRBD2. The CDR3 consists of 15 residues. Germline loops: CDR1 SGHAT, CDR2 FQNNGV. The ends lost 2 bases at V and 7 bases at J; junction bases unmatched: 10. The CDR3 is CASSLLAGEYLTQYF. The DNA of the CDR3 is TGTGCCAGCAGCTTACTGGCGGGGGAGTACCTGACCCAGTACTTC. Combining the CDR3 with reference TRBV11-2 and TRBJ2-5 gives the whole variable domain EAGVAQSPRYKIIEKRQSVAFWCNPISGHATLYWYQQILGQGPKLLIQFQNNGVVDDSQLPKDRFSAERLKGVDSTLKIQPAKLEDSAVYLCASSLLAGEYLTQYFGPGTRLLVL.

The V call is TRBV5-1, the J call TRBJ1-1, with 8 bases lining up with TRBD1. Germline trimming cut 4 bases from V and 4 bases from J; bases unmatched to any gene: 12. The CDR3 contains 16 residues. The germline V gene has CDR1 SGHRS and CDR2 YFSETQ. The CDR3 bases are TGCGCCAGCAGCCCACTCCCATCAGGGGGCGGCACTGAAGCTTTCTTT. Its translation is CASSPLPSGGGTEAFF. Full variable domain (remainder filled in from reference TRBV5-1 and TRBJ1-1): KAGVTQTPRYLIKTRGQQVTLSCSPISGHRSVSWYQQTPGQGLQFLFEYFSETQRNKGNFPGRFSGRQFSNSRSEMNVSTLELGDSALYLCASSPLPSGGGTEAFFGQGTRLTVV.

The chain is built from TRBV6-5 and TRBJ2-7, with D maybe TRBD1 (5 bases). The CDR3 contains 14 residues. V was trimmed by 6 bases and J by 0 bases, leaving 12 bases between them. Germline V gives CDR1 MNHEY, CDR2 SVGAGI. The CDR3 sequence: CASSKGDISYEQYF. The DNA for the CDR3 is TGTGCCAGCAGCAAAGGGGATATCTCCTACGAGCAGTACTTC.

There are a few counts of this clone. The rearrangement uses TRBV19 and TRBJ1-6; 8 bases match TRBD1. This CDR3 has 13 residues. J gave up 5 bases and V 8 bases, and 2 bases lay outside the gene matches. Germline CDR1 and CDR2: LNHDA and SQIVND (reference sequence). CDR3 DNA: TGTGCCAGTGGGACAGGAAATAATTCACCCCTCCACTTT. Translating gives CASGTGNNSPLHF.

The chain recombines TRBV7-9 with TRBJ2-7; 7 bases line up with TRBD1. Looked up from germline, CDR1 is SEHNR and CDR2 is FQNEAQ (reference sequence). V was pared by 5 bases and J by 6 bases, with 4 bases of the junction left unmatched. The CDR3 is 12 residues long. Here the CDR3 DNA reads TGTGCCAGCAGCCGACAGGGTGGCGAGCAGTACTTC. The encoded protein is CASSRQGGEQYF.

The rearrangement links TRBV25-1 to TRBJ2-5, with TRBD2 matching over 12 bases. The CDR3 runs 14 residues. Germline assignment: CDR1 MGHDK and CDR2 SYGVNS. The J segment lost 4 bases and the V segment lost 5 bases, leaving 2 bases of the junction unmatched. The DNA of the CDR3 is TGTGCCAGCAGTACTAGCGGGGGGATAGAGACCCAGTACTTC. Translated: CASSTSGGIETQYF.

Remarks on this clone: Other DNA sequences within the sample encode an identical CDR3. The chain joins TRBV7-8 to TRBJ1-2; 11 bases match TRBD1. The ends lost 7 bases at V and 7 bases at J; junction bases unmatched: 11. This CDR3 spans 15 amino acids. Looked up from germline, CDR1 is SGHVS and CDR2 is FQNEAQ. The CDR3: CASTSLGQGAGGYTF. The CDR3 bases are TGTGCCAGCACCTCCCTTGGACAGGGGGCCGGTGGCTACACCTTC.

Here the CDR3 reads CASSRSYEQYF. CDR3 coding DNA: TGTGCCAGCAGTAGGTCCTACGAGCAGTACTTC. This chain joins TRBV25-1 and TRBJ2-7; D gene unclear. Germline lookup yields CDR1 MGHDK and CDR2 SYGVNS. The CDR3 is made up of 11 amino acids. V lost 5 bases, J lost 1 base, and 3 bases lay in between.

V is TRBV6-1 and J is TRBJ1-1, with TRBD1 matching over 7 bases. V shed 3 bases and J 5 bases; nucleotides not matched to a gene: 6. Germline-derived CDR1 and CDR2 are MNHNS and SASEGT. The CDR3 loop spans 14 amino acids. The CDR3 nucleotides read TGTGCCAGCAGTGATAGACAGGGAGGGACTGAAGCTTTCTTT. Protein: CASSDRQGGTEAFF.

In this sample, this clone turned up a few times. CDR3: CASSLYTNRGNNEQFF. Written as DNA, the CDR3 is TGCGCCAGCAGCCTTTATACTAACCGGGGAAACAATGAGCAGTTCTTC. The chain joins TRBV4-3 to TRBJ2-1; D is perhaps TRBD2 (5 bases). CDR1 is LGHNA, CDR2 YSLEER, per germline. Trimming took 4 bases from V and 5 from J, leaving 18 bases between them. There are 16 residues in the CDR3.

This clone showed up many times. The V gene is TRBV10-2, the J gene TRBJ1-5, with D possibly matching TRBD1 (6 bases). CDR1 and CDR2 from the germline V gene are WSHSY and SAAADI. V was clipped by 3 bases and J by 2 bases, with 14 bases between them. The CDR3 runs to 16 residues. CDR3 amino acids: CASSDSGAAGNQPQHF. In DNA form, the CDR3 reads TGCGCCAGCAGTGACTCGGGGGCGGCGGGCAATCAGCCCCAGCATTTT.

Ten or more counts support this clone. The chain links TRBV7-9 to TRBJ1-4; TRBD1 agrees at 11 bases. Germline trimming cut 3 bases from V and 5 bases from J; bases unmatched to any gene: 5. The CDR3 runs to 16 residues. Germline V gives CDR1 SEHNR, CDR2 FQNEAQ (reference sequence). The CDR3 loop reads CASSFGQGARNEKLFF. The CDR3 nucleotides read TGTGCCAGCAGCTTCGGACAGGGGGCGCGAAATGAAAAACTGTTTTTT.

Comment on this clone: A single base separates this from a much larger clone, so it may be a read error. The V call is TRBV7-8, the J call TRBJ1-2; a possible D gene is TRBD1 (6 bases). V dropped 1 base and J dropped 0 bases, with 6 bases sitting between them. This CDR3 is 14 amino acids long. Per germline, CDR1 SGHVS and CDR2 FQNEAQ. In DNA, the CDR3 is TGTGCCAGCAGCTTAGGACAGGCTAACTATGGCTACACCTTC. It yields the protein CASSLGQANYGYTF.

The DNA for the CDR3 is TGTGCCAGCAGTCTCCCCGGGACAGGGGCTGGTGAGCAGTACTTC. This gives the protein CASSLPGTGAGEQYF. The chain joins TRBV7-2 to TRBJ2-7; 10 positions agree with TRBD1. Germline values: CDR1 SGHTA, CDR2 FQGNSA. V trimming: 6 bases; J trimming: 7 bases; junction bases outside the gene matches: 12. The CDR3 contains 15 residues. Together with reference TRBV7-2 and TRBJ2-7, the CDR3 gives the full variable domain: GAGVSQSPSNKVTEKGKDVELRCDPISGHTALYWYRQSLGQGLEFLIYFQGNSAPDKSGLPSDRFSAERTGGSVSTLTIQRTQQEDSAVYLCASSLPGTGAGEQYFGPGTRLTVT.